The rows below give T cell receptor beta chains drawn from one sample of a study of circulating and synovial CD4+ cells in juvenile arthritis. Some clones are missing from TCRdb's copy, which holds only in-frame ones; the method was immunoSEQ multiplex PCR. Of around 32,000 clones listed, roughly 95% are singletons. Source material: CD4+ T cells from blood. The receptors stem from a human donor with juvenile idiopathic arthritis. Both conserved end residues are part of each CDR3. Each record gives: D gene, clone size, J gene, V gene, CDR3 DNA, CDR3 protein. D genes are given only for firm matches. Not all rows give a size; the values are once, few, many and, for expanded clones, a class.

>TRBD2|.|TRBJ2-5|TRBV5-1
TGCGCCAGCAGCTGGACTAGCGATCGGCGGGAGCAGTACTTC
CASSWTSDRREQYF
>.|.|TRBJ2-1|TRBV5-1
TGCGCCAGCGGATGGGGGGAAGGGGAGCAGTTCTTC
CASGWGEGEQFF
>TRBD2|once|TRBJ2-5|TRBV6-5
TGTGCCAGCAGTTACTCGTTAGCGGGGCACCAAGAGACCCAGTACTTC
CASSYSLAGHQETQYF
>.|.|TRBJ2-3|TRBV6-1
TGTGCCAGCAGTGTTGTTGGCCCGAGGACAGATACGCAGTATTTT
CASSVVGPRTDTQYF
>TRBD1|.|TRBJ1-2|TRBV7-2
TGTGCCAGCAGCCTGGCGGGACAGGGGGCGCCAGGCTACACCTTC
CASSLAGQGAPGYTF
>TRBD2|.|TRBJ2-2|TRBV7-2
TGTGCCAGCAGCTCCCGGAGTAGCGGGGGGGCCGGGGAGCTGTTTTTT
CASSSRSSGGAGELFF
>.|.|TRBJ1-1|TRBV11-2
TGTGCCAGCAGTTCGTCGGACAGAAACACTGAAGCTTTCTTT
CASSSSDRNTEAFF
>TRBD2|.|TRBJ2-1|TRBV6-1
TGTGCCAGCAGCGGGGCGGGAGGAACCCACAATGAGCAGTTCTTC
CASSGAGGTHNEQFF
>TRBD1|.|TRBJ1-2|TRBV7-9
TGTGCCAGCAGCTTAGCTGGGACAGCCTATGGCTACACCTTC
CASSLAGTAYGYTF
>.|.|TRBJ1-2|TRBV20-1
TGCAGTGCTAGGGAGGGCTACACCTTC
CSAREGYTF
>TRBD1|.|TRBJ1-2|TRBV19
TGTGCCAGTAGGACAGGGTTAGGTGGCTACACCTTC
CASRTGLGGYTF
>TRBD1|.|TRBJ2-1|TRBV2
TGTGCCAGCAGTCGGACAGGGGTAGGCAATGAGCAGTTCTTC
CASSRTGVGNEQFF
>TRBD2|.|TRBJ2-1|TRBV10-1
TGCGCCAGCCCCAATTGTAGCGGGGGGGGTGGTAATGAGCAGTTCTTC
CASPNCSGGGGNEQFF
>TRBD2|.|TRBJ2-7|TRBV11-2
TGTGCCAGCAGCTCGAGACAACTAGCGGGCTCCTACGAGCAGTACTTC
CASSSRQLAGSYEQYF
>.|.|TRBJ1-5|TRBV20-1
TGCAGTGCGCTAGATCAGCCCCAGCATTTT
CSALDQPQHF
>TRBD1|.|TRBJ1-1|TRBV10-1
TGCGCCAGCAGCGACAGGGATAACGCTGAAGCTTTCTTT
CASSDRDNAEAFF
>.|.|TRBJ2-5|TRBV7-3
TGTGCCAGCAGCTTAACACAGCAAGAGACCCAGTACTTC
CASSLTQQETQYF